This entry is about one TCR beta chain. This CDR3 has 14 residues. Looked up from germline, CDR1 is MNHNS and CDR2 is SASEGT. V lost 11 bases, J lost 8 bases, and 22 bases lay in between. This entry belongs to a study of shared clonotypes between healthy human individuals. This table comes from immunoSEQ multiplex PCR, and its TCRdb copy is limited to in-frame clones, with some not included. The sample has over 1.4 million clones, over 95% seen once. The sequencing input was naive CD4+ T cells sorted from blood. Subset noted: CD45RA+ positively selected. The sequence was collected from a man aged 25 to 40 in good health. The V call is TRBV6-1, the J call TRBJ2-1; D is possibly TRBD1 (5 bases). CDR3 sequence: CAASLGIWGDEQFF. The CDR3 nucleotides are TGTGCCGCCTCCCTCGGAATCTGGGGCGATGAGCAGTTCTTC.